The 5 T cell receptor beta chains reported below all come from one sample, sequenced in a study of control samples from healthy donors and cancer patients. The data were produced by immunoSEQ multiplex PCR, yet TCRdb's version contains in-frame clones alone and is incomplete. The table records approximately 120,000 clones, about nine tenths of them present only once. The sequencing input was blood. All receptors come from a human donor in good health. The donor label of this sample is uncertain.

The CDR3 loop is CALKTRPQDDGYTF. The CDR3 DNA is TGTGCCCTAAAAACTCGGCCACAGGACGATGGCTACACCTTC. The rearrangement joins TRBV10-3 to TRBJ1-2; a weak D match, TRBD1 (5 bases). Germline CDR1 and CDR2: ENHRY and SYGVKD. Trimming left V 11 bases short and J 6 bases short, with 22 bases between. CDR3 length: 14 amino acids.

The rearrangement uses TRBV19 and TRBJ1-2; D not certain. The CDR3 loop spans 13 amino acids. V lost 3 bases and J lost 4, with 9 bases in between. Germline V CDR1 and CDR2: LNHDA, SQIVND (reference sequence). CDR3 region: CASSISGAYGYTF. The CDR3, as DNA: TGTGCCAGTAGTATTTCAGGTGCCTATGGCTACACCTTC.

This rearrangement joins TRBV6-5 to TRBJ1-2, with 7 positions matching TRBD1. V gave up 4 bases and J gave up 2 bases; unmatched junction bases: 7. Germline-derived CDR1 and CDR2 are MNHEY and SVGAGI. This CDR3 region has 15 residues. The CDR3 sequence: CASSSQGGANYGYTF. CDR3 bases: TGTGCCAGCAGTTCCCAGGGGGGGGCCAACTATGGCTACACCTTC.

The chain has TRBV10-3 and TRBJ1-1; D unclear. V gave up 3 bases and J gave up 4 bases, with 6 bases separating them. This CDR3 spans 12 amino acids. CDR1 is ENHRY, CDR2 SYGVKD, per germline. CDR3 in DNA: TGTGCCATCAGTGAAGGTGGCACTGAAGCTTTCTTT. This translates into CAISEGGTEAFF.

The genes are TRBV4-1 and TRBJ1-5; the D is unclear. The CDR3 has 14 residues. Germline V gene lookup returns CDR1 MGHRA and CDR2 YSYEKL. With 0 bases removed from V and 3 bases from J, the gap between germline ends came to 6 bases. This chain's CDR3 is CASSQDNANQPQHF. Written as DNA, the CDR3 is TGCGCCAGCAGCCAAGACAACGCCAATCAGCCCCAGCATTTT.